The clone carrying this T cell receptor (beta chain) was seen ten or more times. Its cognate antigen is unknown. CDR3-region Arm-PCR and iRepertoire HTBI primers produced the TCR beta libraries. MiXCR, run by TCRdb on the multiplex PCR reads, gives a single entry per CDR3 protein. The sample consists of more than 450,000 distinct CDR3 sequences, more than 10% of them appearing once. Time point meaning: newly diagnosed GD, antithyroid drugs for less than 3 months. Construction of the TCR library relied on RNA isolated from PBMCs. This specimen belongs to a study of regulatory T cells in long-lasting Graves disease. Study conclusions and caveats: Graves' patients with persistent disease showed TCR diversity lower than patients newly diagnosed.

The CDR3 has 12 amino acids. Germline V gives CDR1 DFQATT, CDR2 SNEGSKA (reference sequence). J lost 4 bases, V lost 5 bases, and 1 base had no gene match. A further study also used this sample, focusing on T cells in Graves' hyperthyroidism and ophthalmopathy. That work contributes: Graves' hyperthyroidism was deemed stable given no ophthalmopathy progression within 18 months. Prediction of ophthalmopathy progression came a median 6.5 months pre-onset.

This receptor was taken from a woman aged 30 to 39 with Graves disease. The starting material was peripheral blood mononuclear cells (PBMCs), obtained at new diagnosis, from a patient treated with antithyroid drugs. The V and J genes are TRBV20-1 and TRBJ1-5; TRBD1 matches at 8 bases. The CDR3 DNA follows: TGCAGTGCTCGGGACAGGAATCAGCCCCAGCATTTT. Protein sequence: CSARDRNQPQHF.